The rows below give T cell receptor beta chains drawn from one sample of a study of OX40 agonist ivuxolimab in advanced cancers. Generated by immunoSEQ multiplex PCR, the TCRdb table keeps only in-frame clones and is missing some. The table has some 40,000 clones, roughly 87% seen once. Sample: CD4+ or CD8+ T cells sorted from blood, taken in a trial of the OX40 agonist ivuxolimab. These receptors all come from an adult with an advanced solid tumor such as melanoma, head and neck, liver or kidney cancer. Both conserved end residues are part of each CDR3. Each record gives: V gene, D gene, J gene, clone size, CDR3 length, CDR3 protein, CDR3 DNA. A D gene is named only where the DNA matches it firmly. A row's size may be missing; if present it is once, few, many or a size class.

>TRBV28|.|TRBJ1-6|.|15
CASSPFRGLNSPLHF
TGTGCCAGCAGCCCATTCAGAGGCCTCAATTCACCCCTCCACTTT
>TRBV28|.|TRBJ2-7|.|12
CASSLFTGEQYF
TGTGCCAGCAGCCTCTTTACAGGGGAGCAGTACTTC
>TRBV19|TRBD2|TRBJ2-3|.|15
CASTRLAGVMDTQYF
TGTGCCAGTACCCGACTAGCGGGGGTGATGGATACGCAGTATTTT
>TRBV11-2|.|TRBJ1-2|.|13
CASSLAGGYGYTF
TGTGCCAGCAGCTTAGCGGGGGGATATGGCTACACCTTC
>TRBV9|TRBD1|TRBJ1-1|.|15
CASSAQGGKSTEAFF
TGTGCCAGCAGCGCCCAGGGGGGCAAGAGCACTGAAGCTTTCTTT
>TRBV6-5|.|TRBJ1-1|.|14
CASRSRDTTTEAFF
TGTGCCAGCAGATCCCGGGACACGACCACTGAAGCTTTCTTT
>TRBV6-5|.|TRBJ2-5|.|14
CAISESGSQETQYF
TGTGCCATCAGTGAGTCCGGGTCCCAAGAGACCCAGTACTTC
>TRBV11-2|.|TRBJ1-4|.|13
CASNTPGDEKLFF
TGTGCCAGCAACACACCCGGGGATGAAAAACTGTTTTTT
>TRBV19|.|TRBJ1-5|once|15
CASSFEVHSNQPQHF
TGTGCCAGTAGTTTCGAAGTCCATTCAAATCAGCCCCAGCATTTT
>TRBV27|.|TRBJ1-2|few|15
CASSLFDGPNYGYTF
TGTGCCAGCAGTTTATTTGACGGACCTAACTATGGCTACACCTTC
>TRBV6-5|.|TRBJ1-1|.|13
CASSYSRQDEAFF
TGTGCCAGCAGTTACTCAAGACAGGATGAAGCTTTCTTT
>TRBV7-9|.|TRBJ1-6|.|18
CASSPPVQSEEERSPLHF
TGTGCCAGCAGCCCCCCCGTACAGTCCGAGGAAGAGCGTTCACCCCTCCACTTT
>TRBV7-3|.|TRBJ2-2|.|11
CASSWAGELFF
TGTGCCAGCAGCTGGGCCGGGGAGCTGTTTTTT
>TRBV19|.|TRBJ1-2|.|15
CASSIYPESAYGYTF
TGTGCCAGTAGTATCTATCCGGAATCCGCGTATGGCTACACCTTC
>TRBV28|TRBD1|TRBJ2-1|.|16
CASSPPRDSPYNEQFF
TGTGCCAGCAGCCCTCCCCGGGACAGCCCCTACAATGAGCAGTTCTTC
>TRBV4-1|.|TRBJ2-7|.|13
CASSQEGGYEQYF
TGCGCCAGCAGCCAAGAGGGGGGCTACGAGCAGTACTTC
>TRBV6-5|.|TRBJ1-6|.|14
CASSYIGGGSPLHF
TGTGCCAGCAGTTACATTGGGGGCGGTTCACCCCTCCACTTT
>TRBV5-6|.|TRBJ1-1|.|14
CASSPQGGGTEAFF
TGTGCCAGCAGCCCACAGGGAGGGGGCACTGAAGCTTTCTTT